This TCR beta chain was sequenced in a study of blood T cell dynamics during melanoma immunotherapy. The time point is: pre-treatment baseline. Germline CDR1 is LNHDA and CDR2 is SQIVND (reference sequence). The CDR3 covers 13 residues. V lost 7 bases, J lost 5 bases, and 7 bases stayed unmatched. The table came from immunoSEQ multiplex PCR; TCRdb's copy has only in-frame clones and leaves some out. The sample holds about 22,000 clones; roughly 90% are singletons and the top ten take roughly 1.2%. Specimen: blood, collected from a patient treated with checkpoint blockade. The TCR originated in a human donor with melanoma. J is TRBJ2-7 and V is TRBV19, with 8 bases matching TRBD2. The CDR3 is CASMGTRANEQYF. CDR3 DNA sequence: TGTGCCAGTATGGGGACTAGAGCAAACGAGCAGTACTTC.